This is a list of T cell receptor beta chains from one sample in a study of blood T cell repertoires in COVID-19. TCRdb keeps only in-frame clones here, not all; method: immunoSEQ multiplex PCR. The data hold 150,000 to 180,000 clones, with around 84% observed a single time. The sample was PBMCs or T cells enriched from blood (not recorded which). These receptors were obtained from a man aged 50-60 years who had recovered from COVID-19. Each CDR3 is given with its conserved first and last residue. D genes are given only for firm matches. Clone size is given for some rows only: seen once, a few or many times, or a class if the clone is expanded.

j_call v_call d_call clone_size cdr3_nt cdr3_aa
TRBJ1-2 TRBV6-2/TRBV6-3 TRBD1 - TGTGCCAGCAGTTACAAGGGGGCCAATGGCTACACCTTC CASSYKGANGYTF
TRBJ2-2 TRBV18 - - TGTGCCAGCTCACCGGGCTCTAAGACCGGGGAGCTGTTTTTT CASSPGSKTGELFF
TRBJ1-6 TRBV6-5 TRBD1 - TGTGCCAGCAGCCGGGGACAGGGTGGGGTATCACCCCTCCACTTT CASSRGQGGVSPLHF
TRBJ2-1 TRBV4-3 TRBD2 - TGCGCCAGCAGCCAAGATGCGGGGGGCTCCTACAATGAGCAGTTCTTC CASSQDAGGSYNEQFF
TRBJ1-1 TRBV10-3 - once TGTGCCATCAGTGAAATGATAGGGAGGAACACTGAAGCTTTCTTT CAISEMIGRNTEAFF
TRBJ1-6 TRBV18 TRBD1 few TGTGCCAGCTCGCCTACAGGGGCAGGGTTTGAGTCACCCCTCCACTTT CASSPTGAGFESPLHF
TRBJ1-4 TRBV11-2 TRBD1 - TGTGCCAGCAGCTTAGCCCCGGACAGGGTGAGAAATGAAAAACTGTTTTTT CASSLAPDRVRNEKLFF
TRBJ1-1 TRBV4-3 - - TGCGCCAGCAGCCAAGATGGCAGGGCCGGCACTGAAGCTTTCTTT CASSQDGRAGTEAFF
TRBJ1-1 TRBV7-9 - - TGTGCCAGCAGCTTAGAAGTGGCAGGGTCTGAAGCTTTCTTT CASSLEVAGSEAFF
TRBJ1-5 TRBV18 - - TGTGCCAGCTCACCTGCAACTAGGGAGCCCCAGCATTTT CASSPATREPQHF
TRBJ1-5 TRBV5-5 - - TGTGCCAGCAGCTCAACTAATCAGCCCCAGCATTTT CASSSTNQPQHF
TRBJ2-5 TRBV20-1 TRBD2 many TGCAGTGCCCAGCGGGGAGAGACCCAGTACTTC CSAQRGETQYF
TRBJ2-2 TRBV3-1/TRBV3-2 - few TGTGCCAGCAGCCACCGGACAGCGAACACCGGGGAGCTGTTTTTT CASSHRTANTGELFF
TRBJ2-7 TRBV5-6 TRBD2 - TGTGCCAGCAGCTTGGGGGCCCTAGCGGCTTACGAGCAGTACTTC CASSLGALAAYEQYF
TRBJ2-4 TRBV4-2 TRBD2 - TGTGCCAGCAGTCGGACTAGCGGGGGGGACCTAGCCAAAAACATTCAGTACTTC CASSRTSGGDLAKNIQYF
TRBJ2-2 TRBV6-6 TRBD1 few TGTGCCAGCAGTCTCCGGGACAGGGGACCCACCGGGGAGCTGTTTTTT CASSLRDRGPTGELFF
TRBJ1-5 TRBV19 TRBD1 - TGTGCCAGTAGTCAACGACAGGGAGGCCCCAATCAGCCCCAGCATTTT CASSQRQGGPNQPQHF
TRBJ1-6 TRBV20-1 TRBD1 - TGCAGTGCTAGTCATCGACAGGGAAATTCACCCCTCCACTTT CSASHRQGNSPLHF
TRBJ1-2 TRBV3-1/TRBV3-2 TRBD1 - TGTGCCAGCAGCCAAGATATCGGACAGGGGGCGTTTGGCTACACCTTC CASSQDIGQGAFGYTF
TRBJ2-1 TRBV15 TRBD1 - TGTGCCACCAGCAGCGTAGTCGGGACAGGGCCCAAGAATGAGCAGTTCTTC CATSSVVGTGPKNEQFF
TRBJ1-1 TRBV5-1 TRBD1 - TGCGCCAGCAGCTTTACAGGGGGCCCTGAAGCTTTCTTT CASSFTGGPEAFF
TRBJ2-1 TRBV5-6 - - TGTGCCAGCAGCTCTACAGGGTCCTACAATGAGCAGTTCTTC CASSSTGSYNEQFF
TRBJ2-7 TRBV5-1 TRBD1 once TGCGCCAGCGCCGCGGCACAGGGGTACGAGCAGTACTTC CASAAAQGYEQYF
TRBJ1-4 TRBV15 - - TGTGCCACCAGCAGAGGCGGGCAGACTAATGAAAAACTGTTTTTT CATSRGGQTNEKLFF
TRBJ2-7 TRBV12-1 - once TGTGCCAGCAGCGAAAACAGGGGGCTTGTCTACGAGCAGTACTTC CASSENRGLVYEQYF
TRBJ1-2 TRBV7-2 - few TGTGCCAGCAGGGGTATTGGAGGGCACTATGGCTACACCTTC CASRGIGGHYGYTF
TRBJ1-5 TRBV30 - few TGTGCCTGGATTAGGAGTCAGCCCCAGCATTTT CAWIRSQPQHF
TRBJ2-7 TRBV6-5 - - TGTGCCAGCAGTTACGCGGGACTCACCTCCTACGAGCAGTACTTC CASSYAGLTSYEQYF
TRBJ1-2 TRBV3-1/TRBV3-2 TRBD1 - TGTGCCAGCAGCCAACTAGGGACAGGTCCTGGTGGCTACACCTTC CASSQLGTGPGGYTF
TRBJ1-3 TRBV2 - - TGTGCCAGCAGGGTGGTACAGGGTTTATCCGGAAACACCATATATTTT CASRVVQGLSGNTIYF
TRBJ2-1 TRBV2 TRBD1 - TGTGCCAGCAGTGAACGAGCCGGGACAGCCAATGAGCAGTTCTTC CASSERAGTANEQFF
TRBJ2-7 TRBV29-1 TRBD2 - TGCAGCGTTAGCGGGGGTCGCTCCTACGAGCAGTACTTC CSVSGGRSYEQYF
TRBJ1-3 TRBV9 TRBD1 once TGTGCCAGCAGCGTAGGACGAGAACAGGGGGCCCTTGGAAACACCATATATTTT CASSVGREQGALGNTIYF
TRBJ1-4 TRBV27 - few TGTGCCAGCAGTTTCTTAGGACAGGAAAAACTGTTTTTT CASSFLGQEKLFF